This TCR beta chain was captured in a study of CD8 T cells in Susac syndrome. Random hexamers primed reverse transcription of roughly 0.5 to 1 ug RNA. Multiplex immunoSEQ PCR targeted 54 Vbeta and 13 Jbeta TCR beta segments. TCRdb recomputed calls from the immunoSEQ multiplex PCR reads with MiXCR, one row per CDR3 protein. The data hold hundreds of thousands of distinct CDR3 sequences, with around 83% observed a single time. Germline CDR1 is MNHEY and CDR2 is SVGAGI. CDR3 length equals 18 residues. The germline V and J ends were trimmed by 3 bases and 4 bases, with 21 bases remaining between them. The authors carried out high-throughput sequencing of TCR beta. They applied it to CD8+ and CD4+ T cells obtained from blood. It was treatment-naive patients with stable or active relapsing-remitting disease who made up the multiple sclerosis controls. In contrast to the negatively isolated CD8+ and CD4+ T cells, TEMRA cells were FACS-enriched.

This clonotype was seen just once. The TCR sequence derives from a human donor with multiple sclerosis. What was sequenced was CD8+ T cells from PBMCs. V usage is TRBV6-5 and J usage is TRBJ1-4; no clear D gene. In nucleotides, the CDR3 is TGTGCCAGCAGTTATTTTATCGGAGGGTATGAAAGTAATGAAAAACTGTTTTTT. This gives the protein CASSYFIGGYESNEKLFF.